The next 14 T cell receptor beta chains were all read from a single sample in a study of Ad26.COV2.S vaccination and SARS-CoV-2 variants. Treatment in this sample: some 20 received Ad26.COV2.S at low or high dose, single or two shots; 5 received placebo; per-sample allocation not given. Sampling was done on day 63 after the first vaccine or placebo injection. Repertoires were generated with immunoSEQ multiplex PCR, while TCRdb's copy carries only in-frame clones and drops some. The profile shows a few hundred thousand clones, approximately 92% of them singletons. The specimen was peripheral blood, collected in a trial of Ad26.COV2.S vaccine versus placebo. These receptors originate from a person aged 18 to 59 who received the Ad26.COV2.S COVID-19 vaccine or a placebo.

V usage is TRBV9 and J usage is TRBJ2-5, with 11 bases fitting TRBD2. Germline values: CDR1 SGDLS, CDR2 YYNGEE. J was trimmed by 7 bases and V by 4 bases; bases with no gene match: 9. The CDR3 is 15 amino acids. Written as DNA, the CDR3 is TGTGCCAGCAGCATCGGGACTAGCGGTCCATTGACCCAGTACTTC. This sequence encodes CASSIGTSGPLTQYF.

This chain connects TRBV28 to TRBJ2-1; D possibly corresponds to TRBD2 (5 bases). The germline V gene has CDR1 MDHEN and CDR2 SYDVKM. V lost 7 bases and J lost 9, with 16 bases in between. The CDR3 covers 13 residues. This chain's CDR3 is CASKNGDYGEQFF. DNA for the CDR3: TGTGCCAGCAAGAATGGAGACTACGGTGAGCAGTTCTTC.

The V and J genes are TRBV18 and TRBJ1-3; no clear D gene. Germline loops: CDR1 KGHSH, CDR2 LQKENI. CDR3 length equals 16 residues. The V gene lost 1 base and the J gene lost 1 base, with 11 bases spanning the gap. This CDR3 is CASSPLQEGSGNTIYF. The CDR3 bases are TGTGCCAGCTCACCACTCCAAGAGGGATCTGGAAACACCATATATTTT.

In nucleotides, the CDR3 is TGTGCCAGCAGCACGGACGGAGCGAACACCGGGGAGCTGTTTTTT. This sequence encodes CASSTDGANTGELFF. The chain links TRBV5-5 to TRBJ2-2; no firm D call. In germline, CDR1 is SGHKS, CDR2 YYEKEE (reference sequence). This CDR3 region has 15 residues. V dropped 4 bases and J dropped 0 bases, with 10 bases sitting between them.

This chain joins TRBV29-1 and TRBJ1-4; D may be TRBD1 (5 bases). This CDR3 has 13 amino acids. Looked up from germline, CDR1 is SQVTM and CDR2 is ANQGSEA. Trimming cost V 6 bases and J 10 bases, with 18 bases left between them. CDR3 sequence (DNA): TGCAGCGTCCGCACTAGACAGTCGGTAAAACTGTTTTTT. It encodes CSVRTRQSVKLFF.

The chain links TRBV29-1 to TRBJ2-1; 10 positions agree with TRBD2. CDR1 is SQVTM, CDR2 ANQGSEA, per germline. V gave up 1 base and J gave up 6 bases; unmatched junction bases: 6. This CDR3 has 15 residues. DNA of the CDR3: TGCAGCGTTGAAGTCGGCCTAGCGGGAGTCAATGAGCAGTTCTTC. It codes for CSVEVGLAGVNEQFF.

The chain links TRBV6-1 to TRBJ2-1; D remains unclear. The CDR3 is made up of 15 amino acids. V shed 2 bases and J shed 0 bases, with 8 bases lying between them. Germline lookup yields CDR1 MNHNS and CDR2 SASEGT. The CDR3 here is CASSERMSSYNEQFF. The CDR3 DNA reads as TGTGCCAGCAGTGAACGGATGAGCTCCTACAATGAGCAGTTCTTC.

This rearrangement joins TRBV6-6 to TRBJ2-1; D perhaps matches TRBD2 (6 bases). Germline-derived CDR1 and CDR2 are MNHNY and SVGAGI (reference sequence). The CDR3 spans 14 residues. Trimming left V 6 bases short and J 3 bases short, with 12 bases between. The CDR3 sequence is CASRDSGVYNEQFF. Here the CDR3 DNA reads TGTGCCAGCAGGGATAGCGGAGTCTACAATGAGCAGTTCTTC.

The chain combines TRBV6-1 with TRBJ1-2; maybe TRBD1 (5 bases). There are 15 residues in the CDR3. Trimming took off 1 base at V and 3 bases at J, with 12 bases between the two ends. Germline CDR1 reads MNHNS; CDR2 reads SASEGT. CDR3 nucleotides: TGTGCCAGCAGTGAAGGGGTCAGGGCGTACTATGGCTACACCTTC. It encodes CASSEGVRAYYGYTF.

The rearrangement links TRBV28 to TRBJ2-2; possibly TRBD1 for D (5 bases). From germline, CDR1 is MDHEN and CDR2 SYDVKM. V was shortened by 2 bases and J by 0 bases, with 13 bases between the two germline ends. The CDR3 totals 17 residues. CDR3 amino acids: CASSLVQGNANTGELFF. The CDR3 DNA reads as TGTGCCAGCAGTTTAGTCCAGGGCAACGCGAACACCGGGGAGCTGTTTTTT.

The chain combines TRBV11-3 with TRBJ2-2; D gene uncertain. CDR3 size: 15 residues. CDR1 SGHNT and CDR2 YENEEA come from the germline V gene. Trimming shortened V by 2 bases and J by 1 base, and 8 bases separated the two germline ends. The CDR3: CASSLTGVNTGELFF. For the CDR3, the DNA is TGTGCCAGCAGCTTAACGGGTGTGAACACCGGGGAGCTGTTTTTT.

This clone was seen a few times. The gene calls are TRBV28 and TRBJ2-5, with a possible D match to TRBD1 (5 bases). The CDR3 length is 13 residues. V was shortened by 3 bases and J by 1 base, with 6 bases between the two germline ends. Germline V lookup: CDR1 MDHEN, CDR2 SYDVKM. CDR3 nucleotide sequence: TGTGCCAGCAGTTTGCAGGGCCAAGAGACCCAGTACTTC. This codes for CASSLQGQETQYF.

The CDR3 region has the DNA TGTGCCAGTAGTCCTCAGGGTAACACTGAAGCTTTCTTT. Translating gives CASSPQGNTEAFF. The chain joins TRBV19 to TRBJ1-1, with a tentative D call TRBD1 (5 bases). From germline, CDR1 is LNHDA and CDR2 SQIVND (reference sequence). Between the trimmed V and J ends, which lost 5 bases and 2 bases, there was a span of 9 bases. The CDR3 runs 13 residues.

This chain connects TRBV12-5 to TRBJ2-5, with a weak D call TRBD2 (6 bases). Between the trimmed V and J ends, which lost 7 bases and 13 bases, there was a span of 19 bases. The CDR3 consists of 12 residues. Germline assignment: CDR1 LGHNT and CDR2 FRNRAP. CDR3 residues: CASATDGGRAYF. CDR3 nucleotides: TGTGCTAGTGCGACTGACGGGGGACGGGCGTACTTC.